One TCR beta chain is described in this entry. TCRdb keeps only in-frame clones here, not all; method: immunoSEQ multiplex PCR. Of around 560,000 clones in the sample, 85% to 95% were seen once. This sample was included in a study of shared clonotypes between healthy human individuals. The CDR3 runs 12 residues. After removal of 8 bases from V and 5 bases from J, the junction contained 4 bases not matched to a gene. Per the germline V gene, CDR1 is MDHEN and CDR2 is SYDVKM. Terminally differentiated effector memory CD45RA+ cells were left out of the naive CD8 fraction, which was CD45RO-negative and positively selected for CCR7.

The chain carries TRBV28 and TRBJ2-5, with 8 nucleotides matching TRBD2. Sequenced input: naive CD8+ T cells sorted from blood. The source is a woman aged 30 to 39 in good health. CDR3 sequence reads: CASCRGGETQYF. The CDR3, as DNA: TGTGCCAGCTGTCGGGGGGGTGAGACCCAGTACTTC.